The 32 T cell receptor beta chains given below trace back to one sample, sequenced in a study of shared clonotypes between healthy human individuals. The naive CD8 population came from CD45RO-negative cells selected for CCR7, without terminally differentiated effector memory CD45RA+ cells. The table came from immunoSEQ multiplex PCR; TCRdb's copy has only in-frame clones and leaves some out. The sample contains nearly 600,000 clones, around 95% of which appear only once. Sequenced material: naive CD8+ T cells sorted from blood. These receptors all come from a woman in her thirties in good health.

This rearrangement joins TRBV5-6 to TRBJ2-7; TRBD2 is a possible D gene (6 bases). V was trimmed by 4 bases and J by 1 base, leaving 15 bases between them. CDR1 is SGHDT, CDR2 YYEEEE, per germline. CDR3 size: 15 residues. CDR3 loop: CASSTGVALSYEQYF. In nucleotides, the CDR3 is TGTGCCAGCAGCACGGGGGTAGCGCTATCCTACGAGCAGTACTTC.

V is TRBV5-4 and J is TRBJ1-1; possibly TRBD1 for D (6 bases). This CDR3 spans 14 amino acids. Germline loops: CDR1 SGHNT, CDR2 YYREEE (reference sequence). Trimming took 2 bases from V and 0 from J, leaving 8 bases between them. CDR3 amino acids: CASSLQGMNTEAFF. The CDR3 DNA reads TGTGCCAGCAGCTTACAGGGAATGAACACTGAAGCTTTCTTT.

The gene calls are TRBV9 and TRBJ2-1; no clear D. Trimming took 0 bases from V and 2 from J, leaving 12 bases between them. CDR1 is SGDLS, CDR2 YYNGEE, per germline. The CDR3 is made up of 16 amino acids. CDR3 nucleotide sequence: TGTGCCAGCAGCGTAGCACTGTCTTCCCCCTACAATGAGCAGTTCTTC. It specifies CASSVALSSPYNEQFF.

The V gene is TRBV5-1, the J gene TRBJ2-1; TRBD2 aligns across 7 bases. This CDR3 has 13 amino acids. The V and J ends lost 7 bases and 7 bases, in that order; junction bases with no gene match: 8. CDR1 is SGHRS and CDR2 is YFSETQ in the germline V gene. The CDR3 region has the DNA TGCGCCAGCGTCCCCGGCGGGAGTAATGAGCAGTTCTTC. Amino acid sequence: CASVPGGSNEQFF. Together with reference TRBV5-1 and TRBJ2-1, the CDR3 gives the full variable domain: KAGVTQTPRYLIKTRGQQVTLSCSPISGHRSVSWYQQTPGQGLQFLFEYFSETQRNKGNFPGRFSGRQFSNSRSEMNVSTLELGDSALYLCASVPGGSNEQFFGPGTRLTVL.

As concerns this clone: At one of its ends the junction is not consistent with the germline gene, which may arise from a read error. J is TRBJ2-7 and V is TRBV7-8, with 8 bases matching TRBD1. CDR3 length equals 13 residues. CDR1 is SGHVS, CDR2 FQNEAQ, per germline. CDR3 region: CASSLALDRGQHF. The CDR3 DNA reads TGTGCCAGCAGCTTAGCCCTCGACAGGGGCCAACACTTC.

The J gene is TRBJ1-4, the V gene TRBV4-1, with a tentative D call TRBD1 (5 bases). Trimming cost V 0 bases and J 8 bases, with 16 bases left between them. Germline V gives CDR1 MGHRA, CDR2 YSYEKL. The CDR3 length is 16 residues. Written as DNA, the CDR3 is TGCGCCAGCAGCCAAGATCATGGGAGGCGGGGGGAAAAACTGTTTTTT. This gives the protein CASSQDHGRRGEKLFF.

In nucleotides, the CDR3 is TGTGCCAGCAGCTTAGTTCCCGGACTAGGGCACCAAAACTACGAGCAGTACTTC. Translation: CASSLVPGLGHQNYEQYF. This rearrangement joins TRBV13 to TRBJ2-7; 7 nucleotides agree with TRBD2. The germline V gene encodes CDR1 PRHDT and CDR2 FYEKMQ (reference sequence). The V gene end was trimmed by 1 base and the J gene end by 3 bases; junction bases not matched to a gene: 15. The CDR3 is made up of 18 amino acids.

This chain joins TRBV5-6 and TRBJ2-5; 7 nucleotides match TRBD2. The CDR3 sequence is 12 residues long. Germline CDR1 reads SGHDT; CDR2 reads YYEEEE. With 5 bases clipped from V and 5 bases from J, the junction kept 3 bases outside the gene matches. CDR3 in DNA: TGTGCCAGCAGTCGGGACTACGAGACCCAGTACTTC. Protein: CASSRDYETQYF.

V gene TRBV20-1 combines with J gene TRBJ1-6; no clear D. V was clipped by 1 base and J by 7 bases, with 2 bases between them. The CDR3 totals 11 residues. Germline-derived CDR1 and CDR2 are DFQATT and SNEGSKA (reference sequence). CDR3 nucleotides: TGCAGTGCTAGAGCGAATTCACCCCTCCACTTT. It translates to CSARANSPLHF.

The chain employs TRBV30 and TRBJ2-7; D may be TRBD1 (6 bases). The CDR3 is 13 amino acids. Germline V gives CDR1 GTSNPN, CDR2 SVGIG (reference sequence). The V gene lost 2 bases and the J gene lost 4 bases, with 12 bases spanning the gap. This CDR3 reads CAWSLGASYEQYF. The CDR3 DNA reads as TGTGCCTGGAGTCTGGGGGCATCGTACGAGCAGTACTTC.

The gene calls are TRBV4-1 and TRBJ2-3, with a possible D match to TRBD1 (5 bases). This CDR3 spans 16 amino acids. Germline CDR1 and CDR2: MGHRA and YSYEKL. The germline V and J ends were trimmed by 0 bases and 4 bases, with 14 bases remaining between them. The CDR3 DNA is TGCGCCAGCAGCCAAGATTTATACAGGATGCCAGATACGCAGTATTTT. The encoded protein is CASSQDLYRMPDTQYF.

This sequence joins TRBV27 and TRBJ2-7; maybe TRBD2 (6 bases). Germline V gene sequence: CDR1 MNHEY, CDR2 SMNVEV (reference sequence). The V end was cut by 2 bases, the J end by 2 bases, with 19 bases between. The CDR3 runs 17 residues. CDR3 nucleotide sequence: TGTGCCAGCAGTTTAACCGCGCCGGGACTTATCGCCTACGAGCAGTACTTC. It specifies CASSLTAPGLIAYEQYF.

The CDR3 reads CASIQGMNTEAFF. The CDR3 DNA reads as TGTGCCAGTATACAGGGGATGAACACTGAAGCTTTCTTT. This rearrangement joins TRBV19 to TRBJ1-1; 7 nucleotides match TRBD1. The CDR3 extends over 13 amino acids. Trimming took 7 bases from V and 0 from J; bases not matched to a gene: 2. CDR1 LNHDA and CDR2 SQIVND come from the germline V gene (reference sequence). Variable domain in full (rest from reference TRBV19 and TRBJ1-1): DGGITQSPKYLFRKEGQNVTLSCEQNLNHDAMYWYRQDPGQGLRLIYYSQIVNDFQKGDIAEGYSVSREKKESFPLTVTSAQKNPTAFYLCASIQGMNTEAFFGQGTRLTVV.

The CDR3 nucleotides are TGTGCCAGTAGTATAGATCTGACCCTAGCGGGAGGGCGGAATGAGCAGTTCTTC. Residues: CASSIDLTLAGGRNEQFF. The rearrangement joins TRBV19 to TRBJ2-1; the match to TRBD2 covers 12 bases. Germline assignment: CDR1 LNHDA and CDR2 SQIVND (reference sequence). V shed 0 bases and J 7 bases; nucleotides not matched to a gene: 10. CDR3 length: 18 residues.

This chain uses TRBV10-3 with TRBJ1-2; the D gene is possibly TRBD1 (5 bases). CDR1 is ENHRY and CDR2 is SYGVKD in the germline V gene. The V gene lost 6 bases and the J gene lost 8 bases, with 16 bases spanning the gap. The CDR3 has 13 amino acids. The CDR3 coding sequence is TGTGCCATCAGACCGGGGGGGGAAGGCGGCTACACCTTC. Protein product: CAIRPGGEGGYTF.

The J gene is TRBJ1-1, the V gene TRBV13, with a possible D match to TRBD1 (5 bases). The V gene's germline CDR1 is PRHDT and CDR2 FYEKMQ (reference sequence). V was cut by 3 bases and J by 3 bases, with 11 bases left in between. This CDR3 spans 14 amino acids. The CDR3 DNA sequence: TGTGCCAGCAGCTTCTCCGACAGAGACACTGAAGCTTTCTTT. Its translation: CASSFSDRDTEAFF.

V usage is TRBV5-6 and J usage is TRBJ2-5, with 11 bases identical to TRBD2. CDR1 is SGHDT and CDR2 is YYEEEE in the germline V gene. CDR3 length equals 16 residues. V shed 7 bases and J 5 bases; nucleotides not matched to a gene: 13. Written as DNA, the CDR3 is TGTGCCAGCCGCCAGGAACTAGCGGGAGCGCGGGAGACCCAGTACTTC. Its protein product is CASRQELAGARETQYF.

The chain uses TRBV29-1 and TRBJ2-1; TRBD2 agrees at 11 bases. Germline lookup yields CDR1 SQVTM and CDR2 ANQGSEA. The V segment lost 4 bases and the J segment 4 bases; nucleotides outside the gene matches: 9. This CDR3 has 16 amino acids. CDR3 sequence: CSVAAIAGGIYNEQFF. The CDR3 DNA follows: TGCAGCGTTGCGGCCATAGCGGGAGGGATATACAATGAGCAGTTCTTC.

The chain joins TRBV29-1 to TRBJ2-7; 8 bases are a match to TRBD1. The CDR3 extends over 13 amino acids. Germline CDR1 SQVTM, CDR2 ANQGSEA. Unmatched junction bases numbered 3, after V lost 3 bases and J lost 2 bases. CDR3 in DNA: TGCAGCGTTGAGGACAGGGAGACCTACGAGCAGTACTTC. Translation: CSVEDRETYEQYF.

A word on this clone: Within the sample, other DNA sequences also encode this same CDR3. The rearrangement uses TRBV9 and TRBJ2-7, with 7 bases matching TRBD2. J lost 2 bases, V lost 0 bases, and 2 bases had no gene match. Germline CDR1 and CDR2: SGDLS and YYNGEE. CDR3 length: 14 residues. For the CDR3, the DNA is TGTGCCAGCAGCGTAGGGGGGGGAACCTACGAGCAGTACTTC. Translation gives CASSVGGGTYEQYF.

The gene calls are TRBV5-8 and TRBJ1-3, with D tentatively TRBD1 (5 bases). V was clipped by 2 bases and J by 0 bases, with 12 bases between them. The CDR3 sequence is 16 residues long. Germline CDR1 SGHTS, CDR2 YDEGEE. This CDR3 is CASSFAIRVSGNTIYF. For the CDR3, the DNA is TGTGCCAGCAGCTTTGCAATCAGGGTCTCTGGAAACACCATATATTTT.

This chain links TRBV27 with TRBJ2-2; 11 bases are shared with TRBD2. The CDR3 covers 15 residues. The germline V gene encodes CDR1 MNHEY and CDR2 SMNVEV (reference sequence). V shed 6 bases, J shed 9 bases, and the junction held 9 bases outside the gene matches. The CDR3 DNA reads TGTGCCAGCAGGACCGGGACTAGCGGCGTTTGGGAGCTGTTTTTT. Its translation: CASRTGTSGVWELFF.

This chain links TRBV4-1 with TRBJ2-5; 8 bases agree with TRBD2. CDR3 length: 15 residues. V shed 5 bases, J shed 5 bases, and the junction held 10 bases outside the gene matches. Per the germline V gene, CDR1 is MGHRA and CDR2 is YSYEKL. CDR3 sequence reads: CASSFTGTSLETQYF. CDR3 in DNA: TGCGCCAGCAGCTTTACCGGGACTAGTCTGGAGACCCAGTACTTC.

J is TRBJ2-6 and V is TRBV5-4; D unresolved. The V gene lost 4 bases and the J gene lost 3 bases, with 11 bases spanning the gap. The length of the CDR3 is 15 residues. The germline gives CDR1 SGHNT, CDR2 YYREEE (reference sequence). The CDR3 bases are TGTGCCAGCAGCGTGGCAGGTGGTGGGGCCAACGTCCTGACTTTC. Amino acids: CASSVAGGGANVLTF.

This sequence joins TRBV7-3 and TRBJ2-1; 12 bases match TRBD2. The germline V gene has CDR1 SGHTA and CDR2 FQGTGA. V trimming: 5 bases; J trimming: 3 bases; junction bases outside the gene matches: 8. The CDR3 has 17 residues. Here the CDR3 DNA reads TGTGCCAGCAGCACCGACCAGACTAGCGGGAGCTACAATGAGCAGTTCTTC. Translating gives CASSTDQTSGSYNEQFF.

The chain carries TRBV4-1 and TRBJ2-7, with TRBD2 identical over 11 bases. With 1 base clipped from V and 1 base from J, the junction kept 9 bases outside the gene matches. Per the germline V gene, CDR1 is MGHRA and CDR2 is YSYEKL. The CDR3 extends over 18 amino acids. The chain's CDR3 is CASSQALLAGGPSYEQYF. Written as DNA, the CDR3 is TGCGCCAGCAGCCAAGCCCTCCTAGCGGGAGGACCTTCCTACGAGCAGTACTTC.

V gene TRBV7-9 combines with J gene TRBJ2-5; D not resolved. CDR1 and CDR2 (germline): SEHNR, FQNEAQ (reference sequence). This CDR3 contains 13 residues. Between the trimmed V and J ends, which lost 2 bases and 5 bases, there was a span of 9 bases. The DNA of the CDR3 is TGTGCCAGCAGCTTAAGCTTATTGGAGACCCAGTACTTC. Translation gives CASSLSLLETQYF. The entire variable domain, with the rest obtained from reference TRBV7-9 and TRBJ2-5, is as follows: DTGVSQNPRHKITKRGQNVTFRCDPISEHNRLYWYRQTLGQGPEFLTYFQNEAQLEKSRLLSDRFSAERPKGSFSTLEIQRTEQGDSAMYLCASSLSLLETQYFGPGTRLLVL.

In nucleotides, the CDR3 is TGTGCCACTAGAACAGGGGATCAGCCCCAGCATTTT. Translating it yields CATRTGDQPQHF. The chain carries TRBV27 and TRBJ1-5; 7 bases map to TRBD1. With V trimmed by 10 bases and J by 5 bases, 5 bases remained unmatched. CDR1 MNHEY and CDR2 SMNVEV come from the germline V gene (reference sequence). This CDR3 has 12 amino acids.

The genes are TRBV7-9 and TRBJ2-7; D gene ambiguous. Looked up from germline, CDR1 is SEHNR and CDR2 is FQNEAQ (reference sequence). Trimming took off 5 bases at V and 4 bases at J, with 12 bases between the two ends. The CDR3 has 13 residues. For the CDR3, the DNA is TGTGCCAGCAGCCCGGAGCTCGCATACGAGCAGTACTTC. Its protein is CASSPELAYEQYF.

The chain recombines TRBV28 with TRBJ2-7; 14 bases are shared with TRBD2. With 5 bases clipped from V and 7 bases from J, the junction kept 13 bases outside the gene matches. CDR1 and CDR2 (germline): MDHEN, SYDVKM. The CDR3 loop spans 17 amino acids. CDR3 coding DNA: TGTGCCAGCAGTCCACTAGGACTAGCGGGAGGTCCTTATGAGCAGTACTTC. This gives the protein CASSPLGLAGGPYEQYF.

V and J are TRBV7-2 and TRBJ1-1; D unresolved. V was trimmed by 3 bases and J by 0 bases, leaving 17 bases between them. The length of the CDR3 is 17 residues. Germline assignment: CDR1 SGHTA and CDR2 FQGNSA. The CDR3 nucleotides read TGTGCCAGCAGCTTCGCCCCGGCCAGACAATTGAACACTGAAGCTTTCTTT. It encodes CASSFAPARQLNTEAFF.

CDR3: CASSHGLGAGTGELFF. CDR3 in DNA: TGTGCCAGCAGCCACGGGCTGGGGGCGGGCACCGGGGAGCTGTTTTTT. This chain joins TRBV27 and TRBJ2-2; D may be TRBD1 (6 bases). The length of the CDR3 is 16 residues. Germline assignment: CDR1 MNHEY and CDR2 SMNVEV (reference sequence). V was clipped by 6 bases and J by 4 bases, with 18 bases between them.